The clone carrying this TCR beta chain was found once. Its antigen is not identified. This specimen comes from a study of shared clonotypes between healthy human individuals. Germline loops: CDR1 SQVTM, CDR2 ANQGSEA. Trimming removed 0 bases from V and 3 bases from J, with 16 bases in between. This CDR3 contains 16 residues. A CD45RA-negative memory subset and a CD45RA+ naive subset were separated from the CD4+ cells. DNA at about 190 ng, 25,000 to 35,000 T cell genomes, went into sorted-subset replicate PCRs. Data came from immunoSEQ multiplex PCR; TCRdb stores just in-frame clones and leaves some out. The sample holds roughly 2 million clones; 90% to 95% are singletons and the top ten take 0.1% to 0.15%. Regarding the study as a whole: It was the non-shared clonotypes that had lower generation probabilities than clonotypes shared by all four donors.

This chain connects TRBV29-1 to TRBJ2-3, with D perhaps matching TRBD1 (8 bases). The source material was naive CD4+ T cells sorted from blood. This sample's subset: CD45RA+ positively selected. The receptor comes from a man between 18 and 29 years old in good health. The CDR3 nucleotides read TGCAGCGTTGAAGATTTAGGACAGGGAGGGACAGATACGCAGTATTTT. Its protein product is CSVEDLGQGGTDTQYF.